The sequence of this T cell receptor beta chain was determined in a study of naive CD8 T cells in extremely preterm neonates. Notes on this clone: Its antigen is unidentified.

Trimming pared 5 bases from V and 1 base from J, leaving 14 bases between. The CDR3 has 14 amino acids. The germline V gene has CDR1 GTSNPN and CDR2 SVGIG (reference sequence). Overall study results and limits: The authors flagged variable productive template counts in preterm samples. Preterm CDR3s were shorter than older groups', with fewer N additions and less trimming. Shared CDR3 nucleotide sequences: preterm over 2.5%, term roughly 0.4%, children 0.025% to 0.035%, adults about 0.0095%.

Sequencing was performed with immunoSEQ multiplex PCR; in TCRdb, only in-frame clones are kept and a portion is missing. The sample carries approximately 5,000 clones, approximately 97% recorded once. This TCR came from a human donor in good health. The sample was naive CD8+ T cells from blood. The J gene is TRBJ1-1, the V gene TRBV30, with a weak D call TRBD1 (5 bases). Written as DNA, the CDR3 is TGTGCCTGGTCCCCGGACACCGAGAACACTGAAGCTTTCTTT. Translation gives CAWSPDTENTEAFF.